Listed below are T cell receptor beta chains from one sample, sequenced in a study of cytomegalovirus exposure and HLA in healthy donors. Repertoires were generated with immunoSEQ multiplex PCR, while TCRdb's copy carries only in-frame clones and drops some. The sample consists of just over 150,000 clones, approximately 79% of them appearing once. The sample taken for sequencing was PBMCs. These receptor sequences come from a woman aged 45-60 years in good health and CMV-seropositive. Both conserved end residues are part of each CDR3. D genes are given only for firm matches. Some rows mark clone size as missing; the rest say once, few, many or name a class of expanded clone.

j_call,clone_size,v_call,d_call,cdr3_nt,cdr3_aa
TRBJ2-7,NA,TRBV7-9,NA,TGTGCCAGCAGCTTAGTCGGGGGCTACGAGCAGTACTTC,CASSLVGGYEQYF
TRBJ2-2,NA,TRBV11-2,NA,TGTGCCAGCAGCTCCAGGGATCTGGTTACCGGGGAGCTGTTTTTT,CASSSRDLVTGELFF
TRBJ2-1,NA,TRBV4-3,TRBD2,TGCGCCAGCAGCCAAGATTGGGGACTAGCGGGTCTTTACAATGAGCAGTTCTTC,CASSQDWGLAGLYNEQFF
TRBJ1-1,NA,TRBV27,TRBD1,TGTGCCAGCAGTTTCGGCCGACAGGGTGGCACTGAAGCTTTCTTT,CASSFGRQGGTEAFF
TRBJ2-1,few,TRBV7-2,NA,TGTGCCAGCAGCCGTAGCGGCATGTATGAGCAGTTCTTC,CASSRSGMYEQFF
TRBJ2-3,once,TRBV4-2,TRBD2,TGTGCCAGCAGCCGCACTAGCGGGGGGACAGATACGCAGTATTTT,CASSRTSGGTDTQYF
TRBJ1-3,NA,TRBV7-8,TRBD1,TGTGCCAGCAGCCCTAGGGGGGACAGGGGGGGAAACACCATATATTTT,CASSPRGDRGGNTIYF
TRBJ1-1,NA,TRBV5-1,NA,TGCGCCAGCAGCTTGGGTCCGGCTGAAGCTTTCTTT,CASSLGPAEAFF
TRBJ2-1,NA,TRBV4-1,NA,TGCGCCAGCAGTCCCGCCCCCGACTTAGGACTATCCCAGGACGATGAGCAGTTCTTC,CASSPAPDLGLSQDDEQFF
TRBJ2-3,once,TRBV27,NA,TGTGCCAGCAGTTTGCCCCCCGATCCGAACCGAGAGACAGATACGCAGTATTTT,CASSLPPDPNRETDTQYF
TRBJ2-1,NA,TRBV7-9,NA,TGTGCCAGCAGCCTCTCCGATGAGCAGTTCTTC,CASSLSDEQFF
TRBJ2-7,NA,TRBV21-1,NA,TGTGCCAGCAGCCTCGGCGGACGTACGGGACTAGCGGGGGCCGAGCAGTACTTC,CASSLGGRTGLAGAEQYF
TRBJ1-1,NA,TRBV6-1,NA,TGTGCCAGCAGTGGTCAGTTTTTCACTGAAGCTTTCTTT,CASSGQFFTEAFF
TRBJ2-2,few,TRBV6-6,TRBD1,TGTGCCAGCAGTCTCCGGGACAGTTACACCGGGGAGCTGTTTTTT,CASSLRDSYTGELFF
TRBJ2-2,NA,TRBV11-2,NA,TGTGCCAGCAGCTTTTCCAGGTCCGGGGAGCTGTTTTTT,CASSFSRSGELFF
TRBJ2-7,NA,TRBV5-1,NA,TGCGCCAGCAGCTTGGGAGGGGGTCGGGGCTACGAGCAGTACTTC,CASSLGGGRGYEQYF
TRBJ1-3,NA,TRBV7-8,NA,TGTGCCAGCAGCTTCGTCGGGACACAGGGAAACACCATATATTTT,CASSFVGTQGNTIYF
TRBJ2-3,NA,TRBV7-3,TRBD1,TGTGCCAGCAGCTTGGACAGGGCCGCAGATACGCAGTATTTT,CASSLDRAADTQYF
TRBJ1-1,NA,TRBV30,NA,TGTGTCTCGAGAGTCCGGGGGACTGAAGCTTTCTTT,CVSRVRGTEAFF
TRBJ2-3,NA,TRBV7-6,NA,TGTGCCAGCAGCTTAAGGCAGGCAGATACGCAGTATTTT,CASSLRQADTQYF
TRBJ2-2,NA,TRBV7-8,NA,TGTGCCAGCAGCTTTTATAGCGGGGAGCTGTTTTTT,CASSFYSGELFF
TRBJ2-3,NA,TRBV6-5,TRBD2,TGTGCCAGCAGTTACTCCGGCGGGGGTGATACGCAGTATTTT,CASSYSGGGDTQYF
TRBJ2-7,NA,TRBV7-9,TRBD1,TGTGCCAGCAGGGGACAGGGGAACTACGAGCAGTACTTC,CASRGQGNYEQYF